This T cell receptor beta chain was recovered during a study of T-cell memory formation after mild COVID-19. Study-wide findings and caveats: In second-wave clones peaking day 37, SARS-CoV-2 specificity remained unconfirmed. Researchers found some responding clones in pre-infection memory, a sign that cross-reactive memory joined.

A single record per CDR3 protein comes from TCRdb applying MiXCR to the 5' RACE reads. The table includes roughly 610,000 distinct CDR3 sequences, approximately 15% detected once. Comments on this clonotype: The antigen is not known.

The sample taken for sequencing was PBMCs or a T cell subset sorted from them (not recorded which). The source of this sequence is an adult woman who had mild COVID-19 (a few samples of this study predate the infection). Cell type and time point are not known.

CDR3 residues: CSAPEPGQGSYEQYF. CDR3 sequence (DNA): TGCAGTGCTCCCGAACCGGGACAGGGGAGCTACGAGCAGTACTTC. This sequence joins TRBV20-1 and TRBJ2-7, with TRBD1 matching over 10 bases. Germline loops: CDR1 DFQATT, CDR2 SNEGSKA (reference sequence). The CDR3 is 15 amino acids. J was trimmed by 3 bases and V by 5 bases; bases with no gene match: 10.